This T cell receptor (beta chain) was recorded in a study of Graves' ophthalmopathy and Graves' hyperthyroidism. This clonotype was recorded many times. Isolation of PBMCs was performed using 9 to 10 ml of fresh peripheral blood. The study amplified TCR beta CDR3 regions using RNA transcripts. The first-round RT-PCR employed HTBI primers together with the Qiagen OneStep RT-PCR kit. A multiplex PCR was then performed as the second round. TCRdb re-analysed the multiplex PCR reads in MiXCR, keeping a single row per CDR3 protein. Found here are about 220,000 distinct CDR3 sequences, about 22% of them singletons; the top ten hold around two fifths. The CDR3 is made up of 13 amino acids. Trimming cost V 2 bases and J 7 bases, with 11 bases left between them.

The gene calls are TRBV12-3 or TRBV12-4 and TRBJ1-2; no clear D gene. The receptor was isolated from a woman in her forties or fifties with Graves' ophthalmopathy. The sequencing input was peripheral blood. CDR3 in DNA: TGTGCCAGCAGTTTAAGTGGGGATGCTGGCTACACCTTC. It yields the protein CASSLSGDAGYTF.